This TCR beta chain was retrieved from a study of blood T cell repertoires in COVID-19. About the study: PBMCs, B-cell-depleted T cells, or T cells were the source of the cDNA or gDNA that made up the material.

In Seattle, patients joined the study during active infection and were tracked longitudinally. Losses at the gene ends were 5 bases for V and 1 base for J; bases not matched to a gene: 6. CDR1 and CDR2 from the germline V gene are LNHDA and SQIVND (reference sequence). The length of the CDR3 is 16 residues. In the study's own analysis: Counts of nucleated cells, estimated from reference gene primer amplification, were obtained. TCRdb's copy holds only in-frame clones and misses some; the assay was immunoSEQ multiplex PCR. V and J calls and clone size follow that table, whereas D and trimming were derived from the DNA. The table has about 130,000 clones, 85% to 90% seen once; the top ten hold roughly 4.3%.

The clonotype originates from a man in his sixties with COVID-19, enrolled during active disease. The specimen was peripheral blood. V and J are TRBV19 and TRBJ2-3; 10 bases are a match to TRBD1. CDR3 sequence: CASSVSGTGGTDTQYF. In nucleotides, the CDR3 is TGTGCCAGTAGTGTCTCCGGGACAGGGGGCACAGATACGCAGTATTTT.